Shown below are 7 T cell receptor beta chains from a single sample sequenced in a study of cytomegalovirus exposure and HLA in healthy donors. Primers included in the PCR were 60 Vbeta and 13 Jbeta primers. Only in-frame clones appear in the TCRdb table, and some are missing; sequencing was by immunoSEQ multiplex PCR. The top ten clones hold 10% of a sample with 100,000 or so clones, 75% of them seen once. Material for sequencing was PBMCs. Source of these receptors: a man aged 50 or older in good health and CMV-seronegative.

This chain links TRBV10-3 with TRBJ2-1; TRBD1 might be the D (5 bases). Looked up from germline, CDR1 is ENHRY and CDR2 is SYGVKD. The CDR3 runs 15 residues. V lost 0 bases, J lost 3 bases, and 9 bases lay in between. The CDR3 region is CAISESVGDYNEQFF. DNA for the CDR3: TGTGCCATCAGTGAGTCGGTAGGGGACTACAATGAGCAGTTCTTC.

J is TRBJ2-7 and V is TRBV11-3; 9 positions match TRBD1. The trim removed 5 bases at V and 2 bases at J, leaving 7 bases unmatched. Germline CDR1 and CDR2: SGHNT and YENEEA. This CDR3 spans 15 amino acids. The DNA of the CDR3 is TGTGCCAGCAGCAAACGGACAGGGGAACCCTACGAGCAGTACTTC. Its translation is CASSKRTGEPYEQYF. Variable domain in full (rest from reference TRBV11-3 and TRBJ2-7): EAGVVQSPRYKIIEKKQPVAFWCNPISGHNTLYWYLQNLGQGPELLIRYENEEAVDDSQLPKDRFSAERLKGVDSTLKIQPAELGDSAVYLCASSKRTGEPYEQYFGPGTRLTVT.

The V gene is TRBV2, the J gene TRBJ1-1; possible D gene TRBD1, 5 bases. This CDR3 is 14 amino acids long. Trimming took off 6 bases at V and 0 bases at J, with 11 bases between the two ends. CDR1 is SNHLY, CDR2 FYNNEI, per germline. The CDR3 region is CASSGQALNTEAFF. The CDR3 bases are TGTGCCAGCAGCGGACAAGCCTTGAACACTGAAGCTTTCTTT.

The CDR3 region has the DNA TGTGCCAGCAGAAGAAATCCGACAGGGAACTATGGCTACACCTTC. Translation: CASRRNPTGNYGYTF. V is TRBV6-5 and J is TRBJ1-2, with 7 bases that match TRBD1. CDR1 and CDR2 from the germline V gene are MNHEY and SVGAGI. The J segment lost 2 bases and the V segment lost 6 bases, leaving 9 bases of the junction unmatched. The CDR3 extends over 15 amino acids.

The J gene is TRBJ2-1, the V gene TRBV10-2, with 11 bases fitting TRBD2. V shed 6 bases and J 11 bases; nucleotides not matched to a gene: 9. The length of the CDR3 is 14 residues. The germline gives CDR1 WSHSY, CDR2 SAAADI. CDR3 protein: CASRDSSGGPQQFF. The CDR3 DNA follows: TGCGCCAGCAGAGACTCTAGCGGGGGGCCCCAGCAGTTCTTC.

As concerns this clone: Within the sample, other DNA sequences also encode this same CDR3. The gene calls are TRBV11-2 and TRBJ2-7; D gene ambiguous. Germline values: CDR1 SGHAT, CDR2 FQNNGV. Trimming shortened V by 6 bases and J by 3 bases, and 12 bases separated the two germline ends. The CDR3 loop spans 13 amino acids. The CDR3 bases are TGTGCCAGCAGTCCCTTAGGCGGCTACGAGCAGTACTTC. Amino acids: CASSPLGGYEQYF.

The chain is built from TRBV6-6 and TRBJ2-7; D possibly corresponds to TRBD2 (7 bases). With 2 bases removed from V and 4 bases from J, the gap between germline ends came to 18 bases. CDR3 size: 16 residues. The germline V gene encodes CDR1 MNHNY and CDR2 SVGAGI (reference sequence). The CDR3 loop is CASSYGGAGERYEQYF. The CDR3 region has the DNA TGTGCCAGCAGTTACGGGGGGGCGGGAGAAAGGTACGAGCAGTACTTC.